This T cell receptor (beta chain) was profiled in a study of OX40 agonist ivuxolimab in advanced cancers. Study-wide background: Each patient was given ivuxolimab into a vein every 2 weeks, at 0.01 to 10 mg/kg. People in dose escalation had one of these cancers: hepatocellular carcinoma, melanoma, renal cell or head and neck cancer. The study, taken as a whole, reports: The mean number of expanded clones was higher in CD8+ T cells than in CD4+.

As concerns this clone: Its specificity is not known.

The CDR3 is 16 residues long. Germline-derived CDR1 and CDR2 are LNHDA and SQIVND (reference sequence). With 2 bases removed from V and 3 bases from J, the gap between germline ends came to 16 bases. TCRdb keeps only in-frame clones here, not all; method: immunoSEQ multiplex PCR. This table has roughly 66,000 clones, around 83% appearing once. The sample consisted of CD4+ or CD8+ T cells sorted from blood, taken in a trial of the OX40 agonist ivuxolimab. This rearrangement joins TRBV19 to TRBJ1-1, with TRBD1 as a possible D gene (6 bases). This receptor was obtained from an adult with an advanced solid tumor such as melanoma, head and neck, liver or kidney cancer. CDR3 sequence: CASSIILQGRYTEAFF. The CDR3 DNA reads TGTGCCAGTAGTATAATCCTTCAGGGGAGGTACACTGAAGCTTTCTTT.